This entry describes one T cell receptor beta chain. Its matching antigen is unknown. The record originates from a study of CD8+CD57+ T cells in acquired aplastic anemia. Across the whole study: DNA recovered from sorted CD4+ and CD8+ cells had a mean of approximately 3 ug. CD4+ reads averaged around 9.9 million in healthy donors.

Broader study findings: Patients were compared with controls for CD8+ Simpson's diversity, and no significant difference emerged. Patients and controls shared under 35 CD8+ CDR3 sequences, which appeared highly expressed in patients and within their immunodominant clones.

The CDR3 has 15 amino acids. Trimming removed 6 bases from V and 5 bases from J; junction bases left unmatched: 12. Germline lookup yields CDR1 SSHAT and CDR2 FNYEAQ (reference sequence). Both TCR beta VDJ combination and CDR3 sequence profiling were carried out. Genomic DNA was the template for this profiling. TCRdb re-derived calls from the reads in MiXCR, one entry per CDR3 protein. The sample includes some 180,000 distinct CDR3 sequences, approximately 49% of them seen just once. Sequenced input: sorted CD4+, CD8+, or CD8+CD57+ T cells (not recorded which) from PBMCs. This sequence originates from a human donor in good health. This chain links TRBV7-7 with TRBJ1-2; 7 nucleotides align to TRBD1. CDR3 protein: CASSSSRTGKYGYTF. In nucleotides, the CDR3 is TGTGCCAGCAGTTCGTCCAGGACAGGAAAGTATGGCTACACCTTC.